These T cell receptor beta chains were read from a single sample in a study of T-cell memory formation after mild COVID-19. Each CDR3 protein is one row after TCRdb ran MiXCR on the 5' RACE reads. The repertoire holds 450,000 or so distinct CDR3 sequences, with roughly 20% as singletons. Input material: PBMCs or a T cell subset sorted from them (not recorded which). These receptor sequences come from an adult woman who had mild COVID-19 (a few samples of this study predate the infection). Cell type and time point are not known. The CDR3 runs from the conserved cysteine through the conserved F or W. Fields, in order: clone size, V gene, CDR3 protein. Size is stated for part of the rows, as once, few or many counts, or as a class when the clone is expanded.

clone_size: NA
v_call: TRBV7-2
cdr3_aa: CASSLRGQSKKNIQYF

clone_size: NA
v_call: TRBV6-2/TRBV6-3
cdr3_aa: CASSYGGSGSRNEQFF

clone_size: NA
v_call: TRBV7-9
cdr3_aa: CASSTTSGTTYEQYF

clone_size: NA
v_call: TRBV6-4
cdr3_aa: CASSDSLASSYNEQFF

clone_size: NA
v_call: TRBV9
cdr3_aa: CASSPRLAGGPQAKNIQYF

clone_size: few
v_call: TRBV19
cdr3_aa: CASSILPAYEQYF

clone_size: NA
v_call: TRBV3-1
cdr3_aa: CASRSRQDRTDTQYF

clone_size: NA
v_call: TRBV4-1
cdr3_aa: CAISQERGLSAFF

clone_size: few
v_call: TRBV5-6
cdr3_aa: CASSRSTGDPNYGYTF

clone_size: few
v_call: TRBV12-3/TRBV12-4
cdr3_aa: CASSRDDGREQYF

clone_size: few
v_call: TRBV12-3/TRBV12-4
cdr3_aa: CASTALTGENTEAFF

clone_size: few
v_call: TRBV20-1
cdr3_aa: CSPQIAGGTDTQYF

clone_size: few
v_call: TRBV3-1
cdr3_aa: CASSQGWARVSGANVLTF

clone_size: few
v_call: TRBV11-2
cdr3_aa: CASSLAPGGGYGNTIYF

clone_size: NA
v_call: TRBV7-3
cdr3_aa: CASRKGQGSTEAFF

clone_size: few
v_call: TRBV20-1
cdr3_aa: CSAQTVSYGYTF

clone_size: NA
v_call: TRBV21-1
cdr3_aa: CASSTYHDRGRHQPQHF

clone_size: NA
v_call: TRBV20-1
cdr3_aa: CSARDPLRGTIYF

clone_size: few
v_call: TRBV6-5
cdr3_aa: CASTRAGMSSGANVLTF

clone_size: NA
v_call: TRBV9
cdr3_aa: CASSVGRGVEQFF

clone_size: NA
v_call: TRBV12-3/TRBV12-4
cdr3_aa: CASSPGDGLSSYEQYF

clone_size: NA
v_call: TRBV4-3
cdr3_aa: CASSQVGQGNYEQYF

clone_size: few
v_call: TRBV12-3/TRBV12-4
cdr3_aa: CASSAGDSQETQYF

clone_size: NA
v_call: TRBV12-3/TRBV12-4
cdr3_aa: CASSFGQGRSEAFF

clone_size: few
v_call: TRBV5-1
cdr3_aa: CASSLAEAGGFQETQYF

clone_size: few
v_call: TRBV9
cdr3_aa: CASSVDAIPGLAGNTGELFF

clone_size: NA
v_call: TRBV4-2
cdr3_aa: CASSQITSGRANTGELFF

clone_size: NA
v_call: TRBV7-9
cdr3_aa: CASSFGTGGLDYGYTF

clone_size: NA
v_call: TRBV7-9
cdr3_aa: CASSLDGLQHSEAFF

clone_size: once
v_call: TRBV7-6
cdr3_aa: CASSQITGTGTYEQYF

clone_size: NA
v_call: TRBV6-5
cdr3_aa: CASSYSPRTPEAFF

clone_size: NA
v_call: TRBV30
cdr3_aa: CAWRDQLYEQYF

clone_size: NA
v_call: TRBV2
cdr3_aa: CATGTGLPGNTIYF